What follows are 22 T cell receptor beta chains derived from one specimen sequenced in a study of Tregs in tolerant kidney transplant recipients. Some clones are missing from TCRdb's copy, which holds only in-frame ones; the method was immunoSEQ multiplex PCR. In the table there are roughly 250,000 clones, about four fifths of which are singletons. The specimen sequenced was CD4+ T cells from blood. The source is a human donor in good health.

This clone was seen more than once but under ten times. The chain uses TRBV6-5 and TRBJ2-1; 9 nucleotides agree with TRBD1. With V trimmed by 4 bases and J by 6 bases, 10 bases remained unmatched. The CDR3 loop spans 16 amino acids. Germline V gene lookup returns CDR1 MNHEY and CDR2 SVGAGI. The CDR3 DNA follows: TGTGCCAGCAGTTCTCCGCCCGGGACAGGGCTCAATGAGCAGTTCTTC. Translation gives CASSSPPGTGLNEQFF.

The chain recombines TRBV7-9 with TRBJ1-6, with 8 bases aligning to TRBD1. CDR1 and CDR2 (germline): SEHNR, FQNEAQ (reference sequence). V lost 8 bases to trimming and J lost 5 bases; unmatched junction nucleotides: 8. CDR3 length: 15 amino acids. In nucleotides, the CDR3 is TGTGCCAGCCGGGCGACAGGGGCGGATAATTCACCCCTCCACTTT. Its protein product is CASRATGADNSPLHF.

The chain uses TRBV25-1 and TRBJ2-2; 16 nucleotides line up with TRBD2. Germline loops: CDR1 MGHDK, CDR2 SYGVNS. V lost 3 bases and J lost 6; bases outside the gene matches: 7. This CDR3 contains 18 residues. The CDR3 here is CASSEGLAGGPGPGELFF. In DNA form, the CDR3 reads TGTGCCAGCAGTGAGGGACTAGCGGGAGGGCCGGGTCCCGGGGAGCTGTTTTTT.

Only a few counts were recorded for this clone. The chain has TRBV10-1 and TRBJ2-5; a possible D gene is TRBD1 (5 bases). Trimming took off 4 bases at V and 2 bases at J, with 17 bases between the two ends. This CDR3 is 16 amino acids long. Germline assignment: CDR1 WNHNN and CDR2 SYGVQD (reference sequence). The CDR3, as DNA: TGCGCCAGCAGTGCGTGGCGAGACAGCCTTCAAGAGACCCAGTACTTC. It translates to CASSAWRDSLQETQYF.

V and J are TRBV2 and TRBJ2-1, with TRBD2 as a possible D gene (6 bases). Germline V lookup: CDR1 SNHLY, CDR2 FYNNEI. The ends were cut back, 4 bases at V and 6 bases at J, with 10 bases in the middle. The CDR3 sequence is 13 residues long. In nucleotides, the CDR3 is TGTGCCAGCAGTGGGAGCGGGCCCAATGAGCAGTTCTTC. This encodes CASSGSGPNEQFF.

V is TRBV6-1 and J is TRBJ1-5, with a weak D call TRBD1 (5 bases). CDR1 is MNHNS, CDR2 SASEGT, per germline. With 2 bases removed from V and 5 bases from J, the gap between germline ends came to 13 bases. This CDR3 has 15 amino acids. The CDR3 coding sequence is TGTGCCAGCAGTGAAAGGGGCAGGGCCCATCAGCCCCAGCATTTT. Amino acids: CASSERGRAHQPQHF.

This sequence joins TRBV18 and TRBJ2-3, with D possibly being TRBD1 (6 bases). CDR3 size: 17 residues. V lost 4 bases, J lost 0 bases, and 17 bases lay in between. Per germline, CDR1 KGHSH and CDR2 LQKENI. The CDR3 spells CASSRRTAASSTDTQYF. CDR3 coding DNA: TGTGCCAGCTCACGGAGGACAGCCGCCTCTAGCACAGATACGCAGTATTTT.

The V call is TRBV2, the J call TRBJ1-5, with D unresolved. The V gene lost 5 bases and the J gene lost 1 base, with 15 bases spanning the gap. The CDR3 contains 16 residues. In germline, CDR1 is SNHLY, CDR2 FYNNEI. The CDR3 nucleotides read TGTGCCAGCAGTCCCCAACCTAGGCGAAGCAATCAGCCCCAGCATTTT. Amino acids: CASSPQPRRSNQPQHF. The whole variable domain, filled in from reference TRBV2 and TRBJ1-5, reads EPEVTQTPSHQVTQMGQEVILRCVPISNHLYFYWYRQILGQKVEFLVSFYNNEISEKSEIFDDQFSVERPDGSNFTLKIRSTKLEDSAMYFCASSPQPRRSNQPQHFGDGTRLSIL.

Remarks on this clone: One end of the junction varies from germline; a read error may be responsible. This chain connects TRBV7-7 to TRBJ2-1; no definite D call. Per the germline V gene, CDR1 is SSHAT and CDR2 is FNYEAQ (reference sequence). The CDR3 loop spans 14 amino acids. CDR3: CASSSGVLTNEQFF. CDR3 bases: TGTGCTAGCAGCTCAGGAGTGCTAACCAATGAGCAGTTCTTC.

This CDR3 reads CASSLVSGNNSPLHF. The CDR3 bases are TGTGCCAGCAGCTTAGTTTCAGGCAATAATTCACCCCTCCACTTT. The chain employs TRBV7-9 and TRBJ1-6; D is undetermined. V lost 1 base, J lost 5 bases, and 9 bases lay in between. The CDR3 sequence is 15 residues long. CDR1 is SEHNR, CDR2 FQNEAQ, per germline (reference sequence).

The V gene is TRBV2, the J gene TRBJ1-2; 7 bases are a match to TRBD1. The CDR3 has 19 amino acids. With 2 bases clipped from V and 4 bases from J, the junction kept 19 bases outside the gene matches. Germline V gene data show CDR1 as SNHLY and CDR2 as FYNNEI. The CDR3 is CASSENFGLPGQNFYGYTF. CDR3 DNA: TGTGCCAGCAGTGAAAACTTTGGTCTCCCGGGACAGAACTTCTATGGCTACACCTTC.

The chain uses TRBV7-9 and TRBJ1-6; D unclear. Trimming shortened V by 3 bases and J by 10 bases, and 7 bases separated the two germline ends. The CDR3 consists of 12 residues. Germline values: CDR1 SEHNR, CDR2 FQNEAQ (reference sequence). In DNA form, the CDR3 reads TGTGCCAGCAGCTTTGGTCCCTCACCCCTCCACTTT. Translated, it gives CASSFGPSPLHF. The complete variable domain, with remaining parts taken from reference TRBV7-9 and TRBJ1-6, reads DTGVSQNPRHKITKRGQNVTFRCDPISEHNRLYWYRQTLGQGPEFLTYFQNEAQLEKSRLLSDRFSAERPKGSFSTLEIQRTEQGDSAMYLCASSFGPSPLHFGNGTRLTVT.

The chain has TRBV9 and TRBJ2-5, with 12 nucleotides matching TRBD2. The CDR3 consists of 16 residues. Germline V CDR1 and CDR2: SGDLS, YYNGEE. The trim removed 0 bases at V and 12 bases at J, leaving 12 bases unmatched. The CDR3 loop reads CASSVVASGRASKKYF. The CDR3 DNA reads TGTGCCAGCAGCGTAGTTGCTAGCGGGAGGGCCAGTAAGAAGTACTTC.

The chain joins TRBV13 to TRBJ1-3; D gene ambiguous. CDR1 is PRHDT and CDR2 is FYEKMQ in the germline V gene (reference sequence). The CDR3 covers 12 residues. V was trimmed by 2 bases and J by 7 bases, leaving 6 bases between them. The CDR3: CASSLTRNTIYF. CDR3 DNA sequence: TGTGCCAGCAGCTTAACAAGGAACACCATATATTTT.

With regard to this clone: One junction end does not reproduce the germline sequence, and a read error may be involved. The same CDR3 can be traced to other DNA sequences in this sample. The chain couples TRBV18 to TRBJ2-7, with TRBD1 matching 7 bases. Germline V gives CDR1 KGHSH, CDR2 LQKENI. The CDR3 has 14 residues. CDR3 sequence: CASSSTGTNYEQYF. Here the CDR3 DNA reads TGCGCCAGCTCATCGACAGGGACCAACTACGAGCAGTACTTC.

This clone came up once. This rearrangement joins TRBV6-5 to TRBJ2-7, with 7 bases matching TRBD1. Losses at the gene ends were 6 bases for V and 3 bases for J; bases not matched to a gene: 8. From germline, CDR1 is MNHEY and CDR2 SVGAGI. CDR3 length: 14 residues. This CDR3 is CASRTNRGSYEQYF. CDR3 DNA sequence: TGTGCCAGCAGGACGAACAGGGGTAGCTACGAGCAGTACTTC.

This chain connects TRBV5-1 to TRBJ2-7; D ambiguous. CDR3 length: 15 amino acids. Germline V CDR1 and CDR2: SGHRS, YFSETQ. Trimming shortened V by 1 base and J by 3 bases, and 14 bases separated the two germline ends. CDR3 sequence reads: CASSLLGSSNYEQYF. Written as DNA, the CDR3 is TGCGCCAGCAGCTTGTTGGGGTCCTCGAACTACGAGCAGTACTTC. Full variable domain (outside the CDR3, taken from reference TRBV5-1 and TRBJ2-7): KAGVTQTPRYLIKTRGQQVTLSCSPISGHRSVSWYQQTPGQGLQFLFEYFSETQRNKGNFPGRFSGRQFSNSRSEMNVSTLELGDSALYLCASSLLGSSNYEQYFGPGTRLTVT.

The V gene is TRBV7-8, the J gene TRBJ1-2; no firm D call. V gave up 1 base and J gave up 3 bases, with 15 bases separating them. Germline values: CDR1 SGHVS, CDR2 FQNEAQ. The CDR3 consists of 16 residues. The CDR3 reads CASSLGGGPGDYGYTF. The CDR3 DNA sequence: TGTGCCAGCAGCTTAGGGGGAGGGCCGGGAGACTATGGCTACACCTTC.

V is TRBV5-1 and J is TRBJ1-2, with a possible D match to TRBD1 (5 bases). Trimming removed 4 bases from V and 7 bases from J, with 14 bases in between. The CDR3 sequence is 13 residues long. Germline loops: CDR1 SGHRS, CDR2 YFSETQ. The CDR3 DNA follows: TGCGCCAGCAGCCAGGGAGGCGATTCTGGCTACACCTTC. It translates to CASSQGGDSGYTF.

This clone was counted a few times. The chain links TRBV5-1 to TRBJ1-1; D is uncertain. Germline V gene data show CDR1 as SGHRS and CDR2 as YFSETQ. V was cut by 2 bases and J by 1 base, with 6 bases left in between. The CDR3 extends over 13 amino acids. The CDR3 DNA sequence: TGCGCCAGCAGCTTTTCCCCGAACACTGAAGCTTTCTTT. This codes for CASSFSPNTEAFF.

V and J are TRBV19 and TRBJ2-2, with D unclear. This CDR3 is built from 14 residues. The V gene's germline CDR1 is LNHDA and CDR2 SQIVND (reference sequence). V was trimmed by 0 bases and J by 3 bases, leaving 5 bases between them. CDR3 sequence (DNA): TGTGCCAGTAGTATAGACTTAGACACCGGGGAGCTGTTTTTT. As protein: CASSIDLDTGELFF.

The chain links TRBV5-1 to TRBJ1-3, with D perhaps matching TRBD1 (6 bases). With 4 bases removed from V and 3 bases from J, the gap between germline ends came to 11 bases. The CDR3 extends over 14 amino acids. Germline-derived CDR1 and CDR2 are SGHRS and YFSETQ. This CDR3 is CASSAGTLGNTIYF. In DNA form, the CDR3 reads TGCGCCAGCAGCGCCGGGACACTTGGAAACACCATATATTTT. Full variable domain (outside the CDR3, taken from reference TRBV5-1 and TRBJ1-3): KAGVTQTPRYLIKTRGQQVTLSCSPISGHRSVSWYQQTPGQGLQFLFEYFSETQRNKGNFPGRFSGRQFSNSRSEMNVSTLELGDSALYLCASSAGTLGNTIYFGEGSWLTVV.